Here is one T cell receptor beta chain with its context. The data derive from a study of cytotoxic CD8 clonotypes in ibrutinib-treated CLL. Study context: Responses: some 25 partial, 2 complete; after median approximately 68 months, around 15 stayed remitted, around twelve progressed.

The ends were cut back, 1 base at V and 6 bases at J, with 5 bases in the middle. Germline loops: CDR1 SGHRS, CDR2 YFSETQ. CDR3 length: 12 amino acids. The repertoire was sequenced with immunoSEQ multiplex PCR; TCRdb's copy has only in-frame clones and lacks some. Of about 29,000 clones listed, about 78% are singletons. The chain is built from TRBV5-1 and TRBJ2-1, with D unresolved. This clonotype was obtained from a human donor with chronic lymphocytic leukemia. Sequencing used PBMCs, obtained after 36 months of ibrutinib treatment. CDR3 residues: CASSLRPNEQFF. The CDR3 DNA is TGCGCCAGCAGCTTGAGGCCCAATGAGCAGTTCTTC.